Detailed here is one T cell receptor beta chain. Its antigen is currently unknown. The data belong to a study of T cell responses to AZD1222 COVID-19 vaccine. Findings of the study overall: CD4 TCRs linked to vaccination spanned spike, dominating at 160-218 and 743-854. Baseline seropositives among AZD1222 recipients totaled only 5 to 7.

The data were produced by immunoSEQ multiplex PCR, yet TCRdb's version contains in-frame clones alone and is incomplete. The sample includes some 150,000 clones, roughly 89% of them seen just once. The CDR3 extends over 14 amino acids. V was shortened by 2 bases and J by 1 base, with 6 bases between the two germline ends. Germline lookup yields CDR1 SGHAT and CDR2 FQNNGV. The chain links TRBV11-2 to TRBJ1-5; D gene ambiguous. The sequence was collected from an adult who received the AZD1222 COVID-19 vaccine. Sequenced material: peripheral blood, taken 28 days after the second AZD1222 dose. As DNA, the CDR3 is TGTGCCAGCAGCTTAACCGGGAGCAATCAGCCCCAGCATTTT. Protein: CASSLTGSNQPQHF.